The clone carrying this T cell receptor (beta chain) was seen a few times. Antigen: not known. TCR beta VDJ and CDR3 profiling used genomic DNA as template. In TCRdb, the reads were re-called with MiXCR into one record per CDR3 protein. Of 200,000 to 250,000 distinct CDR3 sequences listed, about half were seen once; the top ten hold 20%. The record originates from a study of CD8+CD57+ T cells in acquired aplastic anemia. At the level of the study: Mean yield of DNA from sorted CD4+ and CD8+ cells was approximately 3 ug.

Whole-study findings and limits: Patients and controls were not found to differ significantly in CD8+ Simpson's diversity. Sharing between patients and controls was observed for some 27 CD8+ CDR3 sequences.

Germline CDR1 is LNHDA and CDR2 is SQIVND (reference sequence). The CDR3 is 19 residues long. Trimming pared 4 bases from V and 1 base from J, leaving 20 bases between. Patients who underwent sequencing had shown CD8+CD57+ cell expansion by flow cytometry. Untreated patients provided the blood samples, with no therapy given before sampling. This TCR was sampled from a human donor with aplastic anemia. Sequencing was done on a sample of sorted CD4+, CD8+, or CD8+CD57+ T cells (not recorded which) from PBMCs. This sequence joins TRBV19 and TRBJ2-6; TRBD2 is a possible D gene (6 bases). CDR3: CASSTYIAEGPSGANVLTF. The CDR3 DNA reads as TGTGCCAGTAGTACCTATATAGCGGAGGGGCCGTCTGGGGCCAACGTCCTGACTTTC.